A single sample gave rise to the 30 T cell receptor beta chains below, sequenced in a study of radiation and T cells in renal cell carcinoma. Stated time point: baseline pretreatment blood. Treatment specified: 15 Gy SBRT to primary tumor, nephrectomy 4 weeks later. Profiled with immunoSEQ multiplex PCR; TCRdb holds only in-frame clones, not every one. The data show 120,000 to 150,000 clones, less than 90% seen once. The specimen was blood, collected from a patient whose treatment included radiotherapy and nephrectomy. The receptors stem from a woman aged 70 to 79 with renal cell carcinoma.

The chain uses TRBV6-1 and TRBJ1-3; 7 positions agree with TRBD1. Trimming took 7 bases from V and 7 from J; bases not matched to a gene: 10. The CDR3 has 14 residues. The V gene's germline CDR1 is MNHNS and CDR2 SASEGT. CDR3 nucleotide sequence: TGTGCCAGCACCGAGACAGGGCTCCGGAACACCATATATTTT. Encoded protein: CASTETGLRNTIYF.

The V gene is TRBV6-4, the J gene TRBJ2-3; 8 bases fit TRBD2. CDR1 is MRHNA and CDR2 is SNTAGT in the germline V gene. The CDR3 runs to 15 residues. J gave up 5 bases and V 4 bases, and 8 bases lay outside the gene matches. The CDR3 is CASSGTRGGKDTQYF. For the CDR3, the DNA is TGTGCCAGCAGTGGGACTCGGGGGGGCAAAGATACGCAGTATTTT.

CDR3 DNA sequence: TGCAGCGCAGGGGATCGCAATCAGCCCCAGCATTTT. It is translated as CSAGDRNQPQHF. The chain joins TRBV29-1 to TRBJ1-5, with TRBD1 as a possible D gene (6 bases). This CDR3 region has 12 residues. CDR1 and CDR2 from the germline V gene are SQVTM and ANQGSEA. V lost 7 bases to trimming and J lost 2 bases, with 9 bases between them.

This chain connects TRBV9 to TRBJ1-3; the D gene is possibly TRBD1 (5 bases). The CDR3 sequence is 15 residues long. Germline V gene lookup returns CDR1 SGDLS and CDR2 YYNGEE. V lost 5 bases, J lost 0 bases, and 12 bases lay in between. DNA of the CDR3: TGTGCCAGCAGTGCGGGGGGGTACTCTGGAAACACCATATATTTT. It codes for CASSAGGYSGNTIYF.

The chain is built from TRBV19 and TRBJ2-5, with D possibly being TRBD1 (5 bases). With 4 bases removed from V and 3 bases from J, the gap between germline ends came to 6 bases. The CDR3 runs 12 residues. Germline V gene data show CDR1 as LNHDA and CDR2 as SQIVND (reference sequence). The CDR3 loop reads CASSSREETQYF. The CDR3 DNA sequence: TGTGCCAGTAGTAGCAGGGAAGAGACCCAGTACTTC. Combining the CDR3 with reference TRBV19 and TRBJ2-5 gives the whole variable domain DGGITQSPKYLFRKEGQNVTLSCEQNLNHDAMYWYRQDPGQGLRLIYYSQIVNDFQKGDIAEGYSVSREKKESFPLTVTSAQKNPTAFYLCASSSREETQYFGPGTRLLVL.

In DNA form, the CDR3 reads TGTGCCAGCAGCTTAGGGCAGGAGCAGTACTTC. Protein sequence: CASSLGQEQYF. This rearrangement joins TRBV11-2 to TRBJ2-7; D is ambiguous. Germline assignment: CDR1 SGHAT and CDR2 FQNNGV. The CDR3 has 11 amino acids. Trimming shortened V by 1 base and J by 7 bases, and 5 bases separated the two germline ends.

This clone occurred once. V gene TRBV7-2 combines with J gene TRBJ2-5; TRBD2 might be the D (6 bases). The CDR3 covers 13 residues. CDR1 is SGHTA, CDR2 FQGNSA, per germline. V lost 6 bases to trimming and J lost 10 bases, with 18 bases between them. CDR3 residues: CASSPRLRRDQYF. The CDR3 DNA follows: TGTGCCAGCAGTCCCCGGCTAAGGAGGGACCAGTACTTC.

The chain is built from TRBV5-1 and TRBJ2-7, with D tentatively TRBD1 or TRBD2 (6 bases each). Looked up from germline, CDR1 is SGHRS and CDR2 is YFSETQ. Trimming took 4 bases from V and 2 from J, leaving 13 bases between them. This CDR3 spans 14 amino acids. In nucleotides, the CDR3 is TGCGCCAGCAGCCTCTCGGGGGCTCCCTACGAGCAGTACTTC. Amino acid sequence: CASSLSGAPYEQYF. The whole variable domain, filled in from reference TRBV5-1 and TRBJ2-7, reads KAGVTQTPRYLIKTRGQQVTLSCSPISGHRSVSWYQQTPGQGLQFLFEYFSETQRNKGNFPGRFSGRQFSNSRSEMNVSTLELGDSALYLCASSLSGAPYEQYFGPGTRLTVT.

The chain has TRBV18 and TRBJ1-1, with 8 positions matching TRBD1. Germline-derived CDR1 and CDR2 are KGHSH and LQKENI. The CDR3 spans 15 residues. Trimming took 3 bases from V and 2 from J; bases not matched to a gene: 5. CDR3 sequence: CASSPFDRGNTEAFF. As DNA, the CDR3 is TGTGCCAGCTCACCGTTCGACAGGGGAAACACTGAAGCTTTCTTT.

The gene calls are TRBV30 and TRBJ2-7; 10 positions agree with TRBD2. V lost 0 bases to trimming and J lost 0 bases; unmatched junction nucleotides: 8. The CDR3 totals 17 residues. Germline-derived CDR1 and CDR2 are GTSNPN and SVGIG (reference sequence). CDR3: CAWSVRTSGASSYEQYF. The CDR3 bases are TGTGCCTGGAGTGTACGAACTAGCGGGGCCAGCTCCTACGAGCAGTACTTC.

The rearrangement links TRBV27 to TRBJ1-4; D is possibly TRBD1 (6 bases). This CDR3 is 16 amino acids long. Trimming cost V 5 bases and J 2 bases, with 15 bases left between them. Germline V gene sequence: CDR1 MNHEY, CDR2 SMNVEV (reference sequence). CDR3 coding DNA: TGTGCCAGCAGTAAGAAACAGGGCCCTACTAATGAAAAACTGTTTTTT. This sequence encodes CASSKKQGPTNEKLFF.

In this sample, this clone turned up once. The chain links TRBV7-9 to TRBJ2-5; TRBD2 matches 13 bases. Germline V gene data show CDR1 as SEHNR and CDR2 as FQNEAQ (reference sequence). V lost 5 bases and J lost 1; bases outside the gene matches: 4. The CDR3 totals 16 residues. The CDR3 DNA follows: TGTGCCAGCAGCGAGGGACTAGCGGGGACCCAAGAGACCCAGTACTTC. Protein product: CASSEGLAGTQETQYF.

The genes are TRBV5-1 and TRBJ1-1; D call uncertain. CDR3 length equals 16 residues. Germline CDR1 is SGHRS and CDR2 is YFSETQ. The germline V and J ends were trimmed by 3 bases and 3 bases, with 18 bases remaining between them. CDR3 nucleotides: TGCGCCAGCAGCTCCCTTAAACAGCTGACCGACACTGAAGCTTTCTTT. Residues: CASSSLKQLTDTEAFF.

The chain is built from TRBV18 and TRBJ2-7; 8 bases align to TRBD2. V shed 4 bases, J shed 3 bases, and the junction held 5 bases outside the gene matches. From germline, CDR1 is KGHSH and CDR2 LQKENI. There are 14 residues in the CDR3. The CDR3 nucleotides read TGTGCCAGCTCACAGGGACTAGAAAGCTACGAGCAGTACTTC. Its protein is CASSQGLESYEQYF. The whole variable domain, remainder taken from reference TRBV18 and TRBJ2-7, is NAGVMQNPRHLVRRRGQEARLRCSPMKGHSHVYWYRQLPEEGLKFMVYLQKENIIDESGMPKERFSAEFPKEGPSILRIQQVVRGDSAAYFCASSQGLESYEQYFGPGTRLTVT.

The CDR3 DNA reads as TGTGCCAGCAGTTACTCGAACATGCCGAACACTGAAGCTTTCTTT. Encoded protein: CASSYSNMPNTEAFF. This chain connects TRBV6-5 to TRBJ1-1; unclear D gene. V shed 0 bases and J shed 1 base, with 9 bases lying between them. Germline loops: CDR1 MNHEY, CDR2 SVGAGI. CDR3 length: 15 amino acids.

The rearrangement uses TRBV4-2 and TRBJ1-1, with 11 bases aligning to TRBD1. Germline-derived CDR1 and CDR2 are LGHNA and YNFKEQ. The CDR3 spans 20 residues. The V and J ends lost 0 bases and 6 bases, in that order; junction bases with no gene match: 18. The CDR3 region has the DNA TGTGCCAGCAGCCAAGATTTACGTCTTAACCCGGGACAGGGGGTCGCTGAAGCTTTCTTT. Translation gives CASSQDLRLNPGQGVAEAFF.

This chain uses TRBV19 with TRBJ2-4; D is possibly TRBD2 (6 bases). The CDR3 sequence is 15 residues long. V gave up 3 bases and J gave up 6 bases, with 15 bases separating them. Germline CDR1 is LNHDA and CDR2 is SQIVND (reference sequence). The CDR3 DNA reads TGTGCCAGTAGTATTGGGGACTTGGAGGGAAACATTCAGTACTTC. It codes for CASSIGDLEGNIQYF.

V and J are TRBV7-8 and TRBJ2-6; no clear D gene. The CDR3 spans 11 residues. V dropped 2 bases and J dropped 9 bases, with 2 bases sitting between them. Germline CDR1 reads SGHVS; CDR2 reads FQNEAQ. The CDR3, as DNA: TGTGCCAGCAGCTTAATCAACGTCCTGACTTTC. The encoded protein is CASSLINVLTF. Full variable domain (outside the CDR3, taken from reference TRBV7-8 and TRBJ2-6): GAGVSQSPRYKVAKRGQDVALRCDPISGHVSLFWYQQALGQGPEFLTYFQNEAQLDKSGLPSDRFFAERPEGSVSTLKIQRTQQEDSAVYLCASSLINVLTFGAGSRLTVL.

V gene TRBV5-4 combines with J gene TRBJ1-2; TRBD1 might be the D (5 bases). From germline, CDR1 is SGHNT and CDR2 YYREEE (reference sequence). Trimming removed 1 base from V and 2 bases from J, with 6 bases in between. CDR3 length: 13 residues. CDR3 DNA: TGTGCCAGCAGCTTGAGGGGCAACTATGGCTACACCTTC. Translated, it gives CASSLRGNYGYTF. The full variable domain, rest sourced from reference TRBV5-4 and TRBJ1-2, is ETGVTQSPTHLIKTRGQQVTLRCSSQSGHNTVSWYQQALGQGPQFIFQYYREEENGRGNFPPRFSGLQFPNYSSELNVNALELDDSALYLCASSLRGNYGYTFGSGTRLTVV.

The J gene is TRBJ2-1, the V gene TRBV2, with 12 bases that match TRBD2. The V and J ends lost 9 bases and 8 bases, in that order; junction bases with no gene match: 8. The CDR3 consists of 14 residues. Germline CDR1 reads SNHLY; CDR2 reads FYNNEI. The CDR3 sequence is CASPPSGGAYEQFF. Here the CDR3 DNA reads TGTGCCAGTCCCCCTAGCGGGGGGGCTTATGAGCAGTTCTTC. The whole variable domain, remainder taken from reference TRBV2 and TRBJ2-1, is EPEVTQTPSHQVTQMGQEVILRCVPISNHLYFYWYRQILGQKVEFLVSFYNNEISEKSEIFDDQFSVERPDGSNFTLKIRSTKLEDSAMYFCASPPSGGAYEQFFGPGTRLTVL.

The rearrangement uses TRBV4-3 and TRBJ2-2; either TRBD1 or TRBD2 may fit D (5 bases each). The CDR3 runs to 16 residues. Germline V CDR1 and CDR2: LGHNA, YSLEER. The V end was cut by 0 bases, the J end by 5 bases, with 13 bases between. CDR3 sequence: CASSQEAAGLTGELFF. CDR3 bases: TGCGCCAGCAGCCAAGAAGCGGCAGGGTTGACCGGGGAGCTGTTTTTT.

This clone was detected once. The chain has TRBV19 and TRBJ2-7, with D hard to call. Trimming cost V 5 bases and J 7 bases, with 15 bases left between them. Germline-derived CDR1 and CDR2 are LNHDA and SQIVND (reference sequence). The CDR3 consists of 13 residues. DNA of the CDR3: TGTGCCAGTAGTTCGACGCCGGCGCGGGAGCAGTACTTC. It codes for CASSSTPAREQYF.

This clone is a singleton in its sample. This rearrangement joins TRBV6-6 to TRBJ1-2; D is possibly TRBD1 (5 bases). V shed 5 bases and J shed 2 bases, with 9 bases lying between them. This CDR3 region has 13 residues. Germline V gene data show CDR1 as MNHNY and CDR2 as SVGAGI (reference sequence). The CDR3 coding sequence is TGTGCCAGCAGTGGGGACGGGAACTATGGCTACACCTTC. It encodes CASSGDGNYGYTF.

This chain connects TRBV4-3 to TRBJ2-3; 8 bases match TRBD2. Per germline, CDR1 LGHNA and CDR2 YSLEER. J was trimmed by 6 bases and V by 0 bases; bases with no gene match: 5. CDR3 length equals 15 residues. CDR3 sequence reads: CASSQDTGLVDTQYF. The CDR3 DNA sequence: TGCGCCAGCAGCCAAGATACGGGACTAGTCGATACGCAGTATTTT.

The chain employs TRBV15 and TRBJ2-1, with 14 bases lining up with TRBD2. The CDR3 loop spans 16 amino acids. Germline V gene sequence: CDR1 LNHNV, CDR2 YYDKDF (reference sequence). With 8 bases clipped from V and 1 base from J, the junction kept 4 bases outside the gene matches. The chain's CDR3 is CATWTSGGNSYNEQFF. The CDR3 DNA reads TGTGCCACCTGGACTAGCGGGGGGAATTCCTACAATGAGCAGTTCTTC.

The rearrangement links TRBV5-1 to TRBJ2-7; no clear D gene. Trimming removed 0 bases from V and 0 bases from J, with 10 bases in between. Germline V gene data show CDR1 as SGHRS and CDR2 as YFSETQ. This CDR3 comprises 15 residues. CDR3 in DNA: TGCGCCAGCAGCTTGGATGGCACTAACTCCTACGAGCAGTACTTC. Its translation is CASSLDGTNSYEQYF.

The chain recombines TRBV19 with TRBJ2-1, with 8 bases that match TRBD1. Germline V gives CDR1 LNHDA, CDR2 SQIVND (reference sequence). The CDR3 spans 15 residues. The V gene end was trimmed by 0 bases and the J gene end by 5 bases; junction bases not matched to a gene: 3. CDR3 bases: TGTGCCAGTAGTATAGAACCAGGGGGCCACAATGAGCAGTTCTTC. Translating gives CASSIEPGGHNEQFF. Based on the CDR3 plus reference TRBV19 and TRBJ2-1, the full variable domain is DGGITQSPKYLFRKEGQNVTLSCEQNLNHDAMYWYRQDPGQGLRLIYYSQIVNDFQKGDIAEGYSVSREKKESFPLTVTSAQKNPTAFYLCASSIEPGGHNEQFFGPGTRLTVL.

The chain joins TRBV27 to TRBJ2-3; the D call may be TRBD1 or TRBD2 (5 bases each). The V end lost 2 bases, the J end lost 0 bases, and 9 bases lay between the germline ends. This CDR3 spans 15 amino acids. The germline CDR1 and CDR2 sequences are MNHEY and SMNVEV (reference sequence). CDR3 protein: CASSLGGPSTDTQYF. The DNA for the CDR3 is TGTGCCAGCAGTTTAGGGGGTCCCAGCACAGATACGCAGTATTTT.

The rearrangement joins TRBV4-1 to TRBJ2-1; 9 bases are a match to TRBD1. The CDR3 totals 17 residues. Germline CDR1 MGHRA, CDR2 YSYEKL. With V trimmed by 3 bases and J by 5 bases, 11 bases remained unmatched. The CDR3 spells CASSHPGTGLQNNEQFF. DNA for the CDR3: TGCGCCAGCAGCCATCCCGGGACAGGGTTACAAAACAATGAGCAGTTCTTC.

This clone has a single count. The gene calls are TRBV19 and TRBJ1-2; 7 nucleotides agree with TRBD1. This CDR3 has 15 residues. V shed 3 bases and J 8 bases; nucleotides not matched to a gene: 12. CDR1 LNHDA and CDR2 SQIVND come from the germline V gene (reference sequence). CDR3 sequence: CASSMPQGGLTGYTF. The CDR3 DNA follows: TGTGCCAGTAGTATGCCGCAGGGGGGTTTGACAGGCTACACCTTC.